What follows are 17 T cell receptor beta chains derived from one specimen sequenced in a study of T cell responses to AZD1222 COVID-19 vaccine. TCRdb's copy holds only in-frame clones and misses some; the assay was immunoSEQ multiplex PCR. The sample records about 130,000 clones, 87% being singletons. The sample in question was peripheral blood, obtained on day 0 of AZD1222 vaccination. These TCRs come from an adult in good health.

The J gene is TRBJ1-2, the V gene TRBV19; TRBD1 agrees at 10 bases. With V trimmed by 9 bases and J by 2 bases, 3 bases remained unmatched. The CDR3 covers 13 residues. The V gene's germline CDR1 is LNHDA and CDR2 SQIVND (reference sequence). The CDR3 loop is CASRDRGNYGYTF. As DNA, the CDR3 is TGTGCCAGCCGGGACAGGGGAAACTATGGCTACACCTTC.

The chain is built from TRBV10-3 and TRBJ1-1, with D possibly TRBD1 on 5 matching bases. The germline gives CDR1 ENHRY, CDR2 SYGVKD. There are 13 residues in the CDR3. V gave up 6 bases and J gave up 7 bases, with 15 bases separating them. CDR3 protein: CAISAGQDSEAFF. DNA for the CDR3: TGTGCCATCAGCGCCGGACAAGACAGTGAAGCTTTCTTT.

The V call is TRBV9, the J call TRBJ2-7; 8 bases are a match to TRBD2. The germline V gene has CDR1 SGDLS and CDR2 YYNGEE. Trimming cost V 3 bases and J 3 bases; bases outside gene matches: 5. This CDR3 has 14 residues. The CDR3 DNA follows: TGTGCCAGCAGCGCCAGCGGGAGTCTCTACGAGCAGTACTTC. Residues: CASSASGSLYEQYF.

This clone was observed a handful of times. The chain combines TRBV19 with TRBJ1-5; D not certain. Germline V CDR1 and CDR2: LNHDA, SQIVND (reference sequence). This CDR3 is 11 amino acids long. Trimming shortened V by 4 bases and J by 5 bases, and 3 bases separated the two germline ends. CDR3 bases: TGTGCCAGTAGTAACGATCAGCCCCAGCATTTT. Its translation is CASSNDQPQHF.

The chain links TRBV4-1 to TRBJ2-5; D is perhaps TRBD1 (6 bases). Trimming shortened V by 3 bases and J by 2 bases, and 13 bases separated the two germline ends. From germline, CDR1 is MGHRA and CDR2 YSYEKL. CDR3 length equals 15 residues. The CDR3 reads CASSHLYREQETQYF. Here the CDR3 DNA reads TGCGCCAGCAGCCATCTTTACAGGGAACAAGAGACCCAGTACTTC.

The chain recombines TRBV6-2 or TRBV6-3 with TRBJ2-7; 7 bases align to TRBD2. The CDR3 has 13 residues. V lost 6 bases, J lost 3 bases, and 5 bases stayed unmatched. Germline V gene data show CDR1 as MNHEY and CDR2 as SVGEGT. CDR3 coding DNA: TGTGCCAGCAGCAGGACTAGGGACTACGAGCAGTACTTC. As protein: CASSRTRDYEQYF.

This chain uses TRBV30 with TRBJ1-5; a weak D match, TRBD1 (5 bases). Germline CDR1 and CDR2: GTSNPN and SVGIG (reference sequence). Trimming cost V 3 bases and J 0 bases, with 12 bases left between them. CDR3 size: 15 residues. The CDR3 DNA is TGTGCCTGGAGCGGCGACAGTTATAGCAATCAGCCCCAGCATTTT. It translates to CAWSGDSYSNQPQHF.

The V and J genes are TRBV27 and TRBJ1-2; D remains unclear. CDR1 and CDR2 from the germline V gene are MNHEY and SMNVEV (reference sequence). V was trimmed by 2 bases and J by 9 bases, leaving 7 bases between them. The CDR3 extends over 11 amino acids. The CDR3 DNA sequence: TGTGCCAGCAGTTTAGGACGTAGCTACACCTTC. Amino acids: CASSLGRSYTF.

V is TRBV18 and J is TRBJ1-3; 7 nucleotides align to TRBD1. Germline CDR1 and CDR2: KGHSH and LQKENI. V gave up 2 bases and J gave up 0 bases; unmatched junction bases: 7. The length of the CDR3 is 17 residues. In DNA, the CDR3 is TGTGCCAGCTCACCATTGAACAGGGGCCTCTCTGGAAACACCATATATTTT. Its translation is CASSPLNRGLSGNTIYF. Complete variable domain (other parts from reference TRBV18 and TRBJ1-3): NAGVMQNPRHLVRRRGQEARLRCSPMKGHSHVYWYRQLPEEGLKFMVYLQKENIIDESGMPKERFSAEFPKEGPSILRIQQVVRGDSAAYFCASSPLNRGLSGNTIYFGEGSWLTVV.

This chain connects TRBV6-2 or TRBV6-3 to TRBJ1-5, with TRBD1 as a possible D gene (6 bases). V shed 0 bases and J shed 5 bases, with 17 bases lying between them. The germline CDR1 and CDR2 sequences are MNHEY and SVGEGT. This CDR3 has 17 amino acids. The CDR3 DNA follows: TGTGCCAGCAGTTACTCCCTCCGGCAGGGGAGTTATCAGCCCCAGCATTTT. Translation: CASSYSLRQGSYQPQHF.

This chain joins TRBV6-5 and TRBJ1-5; D is ambiguous. The germline CDR1 and CDR2 sequences are MNHEY and SVGAGI. The germline V and J ends were trimmed by 3 bases and 0 bases, with 6 bases remaining between them. The CDR3 length is 14 residues. CDR3 coding DNA: TGTGCCAGCAGTTATACAGCTAGCAATCAGCCCCAGCATTTT. It specifies CASSYTASNQPQHF.

The chain is built from TRBV19 and TRBJ1-3; D is unresolved. V lost 3 bases to trimming and J lost 0 bases, with 9 bases between them. CDR1 is LNHDA and CDR2 is SQIVND in the germline V gene (reference sequence). This CDR3 has 15 amino acids. The DNA for the CDR3 is TGTGCCAGTAGTATTGGGCTCACCTCTGGAAACACCATATATTTT. This translates into CASSIGLTSGNTIYF.

The J gene is TRBJ1-1, the V gene TRBV5-1, with 7 bases aligning to TRBD1. With V trimmed by 3 bases and J by 3 bases, 5 bases remained unmatched. Germline V lookup: CDR1 SGHRS, CDR2 YFSETQ. The CDR3 loop spans 14 amino acids. The CDR3 DNA reads as TGCGCCAGCAGCTCCGACAGGGTTGACACTGAAGCTTTCTTT. It codes for CASSSDRVDTEAFF.

The V call is TRBV28, the J call TRBJ2-7; tentatively, D is TRBD2 (6 bases). CDR3 length: 14 amino acids. Trimming removed 7 bases from V and 0 bases from J, with 13 bases in between. Germline V lookup: CDR1 MDHEN, CDR2 SYDVKM. The CDR3 region has the DNA TGTGCCAGCATAGGGAGGCCCAGCTCCTACGAGCAGTACTTC. It translates to CASIGRPSSYEQYF. The complete variable domain, with remaining parts taken from reference TRBV28 and TRBJ2-7, reads DVKVTQSSRYLVKRTGEKVFLECVQDMDHENMFWYRQDPGLGLRLIYFSYDVKMKEKGDIPEGYSVSREKKERFSLILESASTNQTSMYLCASIGRPSSYEQYFGPGTRLTVT.

Of note for this clone: An end of the junction does not agree with germline; a read error may underlie this. The gene calls are TRBV6-5 and TRBJ2-5, with 7 nucleotides matching TRBD2. There are 12 residues in the CDR3. Per germline, CDR1 MNHEY and CDR2 SVGAGI. The CDR3: CASSISGTDPNF. CDR3 nucleotide sequence: TGTGCCAGCAGTATCAGCGGGACGGACCCGAACTTC.

The V gene is TRBV20-1, the J gene TRBJ2-7; D may correspond to TRBD1 or TRBD2 (5 bases each). V lost 3 bases to trimming and J lost 2 bases, with 11 bases between them. This CDR3 is 13 amino acids long. From germline, CDR1 is DFQATT and CDR2 SNEGSKA (reference sequence). For the CDR3, the DNA is TGCAGTGCTAGTACAGGACTCACCTACGAGCAGTACTTC. Encoded protein: CSASTGLTYEQYF.

This clone has a single count. This chain joins TRBV2 and TRBJ2-7, with D hard to call. The V gene lost 10 bases and the J gene lost 0 bases, with 7 bases spanning the gap. CDR1 is SNHLY, CDR2 FYNNEI, per germline. CDR3 length equals 11 residues. CDR3 nucleotide sequence: TGTGCCACCACACCCTCCTACGAGCAGTACTTC. Translating gives CATTPSYEQYF.